This T cell receptor (beta chain) derives from a study of OX40 agonist ivuxolimab in advanced cancers. The V gene lost 4 bases and the J gene lost 7 bases, with 13 bases spanning the gap. CDR1 is MNHEY, CDR2 SVGAGI, per germline. This CDR3 is built from 14 residues. Here immunoSEQ multiplex PCR was the method, and the copy in TCRdb shows in-frame clones only, minus some. Here the sample spans about 110,000 clones, approximately 89% being singletons. The clonotype comes from an adult with an advanced solid tumor such as melanoma, head and neck, liver or kidney cancer. The chain recombines TRBV6-5 with TRBJ2-2; TRBD1 is a possible D gene (6 bases). The sample here was CD4+ or CD8+ T cells sorted from blood, taken in a trial of the OX40 agonist ivuxolimab. The CDR3 here is CASSSAYRDGELFF. CDR3 nucleotide sequence: TGTGCCAGCAGTTCCGCCTACAGGGACGGGGAGCTGTTTTTT.